The 29 T cell receptor beta chains below come from one sample, sequenced in a study of radiation and T cells in renal cell carcinoma. Method: immunoSEQ multiplex PCR; TCRdb's copy keeps in-frame clones and lacks some. The sample includes about 74,000 clones, roughly nine tenths of them seen just once. The time point here: blood 4 weeks post-SBRT, at nephrectomy. Regarding treatment: 15 Gy SBRT to primary tumor, nephrectomy 4 weeks later. The sequenced sample was blood, obtained from a patient whose treatment included radiotherapy and nephrectomy. These receptors all come from a woman between 70 and 85 years old with renal cell carcinoma.

The chain employs TRBV2 and TRBJ2-7; 7 nucleotides match TRBD1. The CDR3 is 12 amino acids. Germline-derived CDR1 and CDR2 are SNHLY and FYNNEI. V was pared by 6 bases and J by 9 bases, with 8 bases of the junction left unmatched. CDR3 amino acids: CASRGDSHGQYF. The DNA of the CDR3 is TGTGCCAGCAGGGGGGACAGCCACGGGCAGTACTTC. The variable domain in full, completed from reference TRBV2 and TRBJ2-7, reads EPEVTQTPSHQVTQMGQEVILRCVPISNHLYFYWYRQILGQKVEFLVSFYNNEISEKSEIFDDQFSVERPDGSNFTLKIRSTKLEDSAMYFCASRGDSHGQYFGPGTRLTVT.

The rearrangement uses TRBV29-1 and TRBJ2-1; the match to TRBD2 covers 10 bases. Germline V gives CDR1 SQVTM, CDR2 ANQGSEA. This CDR3 has 15 amino acids. V lost 4 bases, J lost 2 bases, and 5 bases stayed unmatched. The CDR3 nucleotides read TGCAGCGTTGGAGTAGCGGGGGGCCCCTACAATGAGCAGTTCTTC. This encodes CSVGVAGGPYNEQFF.

This sequence joins TRBV5-1 and TRBJ2-7, with a possible D match to TRBD1 (8 bases). Per the germline V gene, CDR1 is SGHRS and CDR2 is YFSETQ. The CDR3 totals 16 residues. The germline V and J ends were trimmed by 4 bases and 1 base, with 18 bases remaining between them. The chain's CDR3 is CASSIGQGGGSYEQYF. The CDR3 nucleotides read TGCGCCAGCAGCATAGGACAGGGAGGGGGGTCCTACGAGCAGTACTTC.

This clone was seen a few times. V gene TRBV5-1 combines with J gene TRBJ2-3; 8 bases fit TRBD2. The trim removed 0 bases at V and 4 bases at J, leaving 1 base unmatched. Germline V gene data show CDR1 as SGHRS and CDR2 as YFSETQ. The CDR3 has 14 amino acids. The CDR3 loop is CASSLVLAADTQYF. The CDR3 DNA reads TGCGCCAGCAGCTTGGTACTAGCGGCAGATACGCAGTATTTT.

The chain has TRBV28 and TRBJ1-2; no definite D call. Germline V gene lookup returns CDR1 MDHEN and CDR2 SYDVKM. V shed 5 bases and J shed 7 bases, with 17 bases lying between them. The CDR3 runs 14 residues. The CDR3 DNA is TGTGCCAGCAGTCTTAAGGCCCGCGAGGTTGGCTACACCTTC. As protein: CASSLKAREVGYTF.

The chain combines TRBV5-1 with TRBJ2-7; the D gene is possibly TRBD2 (5 bases). Germline CDR1 and CDR2: SGHRS and YFSETQ. The V gene lost 4 bases and the J gene lost 3 bases, with 17 bases spanning the gap. This CDR3 has 15 amino acids. CDR3 residues: CASSPGEGAGYEQYF. The CDR3 nucleotides are TGCGCCAGCAGCCCGGGCGAGGGCGCCGGCTACGAGCAGTACTTC. Together with reference TRBV5-1 and TRBJ2-7, the CDR3 gives the full variable domain: KAGVTQTPRYLIKTRGQQVTLSCSPISGHRSVSWYQQTPGQGLQFLFEYFSETQRNKGNFPGRFSGRQFSNSRSEMNVSTLELGDSALYLCASSPGEGAGYEQYFGPGTRLTVT.

The chain links TRBV6-5 to TRBJ1-5; D is undetermined. Trimming removed 5 bases at V and 1 base at J, with 6 bases between. The CDR3 covers 13 residues. Germline CDR1 MNHEY, CDR2 SVGAGI. CDR3 nucleotides: TGTGCCAGCAGTATCCAGAGCAATCAGCCCCAGCATTTT. It yields the protein CASSIQSNQPQHF.

This chain links TRBV4-2 with TRBJ2-3; 14 positions agree with TRBD2. This CDR3 has 20 residues. V dropped 0 bases and J dropped 2; count of bases not matched to a gene: 10. Germline assignment: CDR1 LGHNA and CDR2 YNFKEQ. CDR3 protein: CASSQDQATSGGVYTDTQYF. The CDR3, as DNA: TGTGCCAGCAGCCAAGATCAGGCGACTAGCGGGGGGGTTTACACAGATACGCAGTATTTT.

The chain couples TRBV4-2 to TRBJ1-4, with D perhaps matching TRBD1 (6 bases). The CDR3 length is 16 residues. Per the germline V gene, CDR1 is LGHNA and CDR2 is YNFKEQ. V dropped 4 bases and J dropped 3 bases, with 15 bases sitting between them. CDR3 in DNA: TGTGCCAGCAGCCCGGTCGGGGGGCGGGCTAATGAAAAACTGTTTTTT. Translated: CASSPVGGRANEKLFF.

The rearrangement links TRBV9 to TRBJ1-2; 9 positions match TRBD1. Per germline, CDR1 SGDLS and CDR2 YYNGEE. The CDR3 extends over 15 amino acids. With V trimmed by 7 bases and J by 7 bases, 14 bases remained unmatched. CDR3 DNA: TGTGCCAGCCAGGGCGGGACAGGGTCCAGGAGTGGCTACACCTTC. Protein product: CASQGGTGSRSGYTF.

The chain links TRBV11-1 to TRBJ2-1; no reliable D call. Per the germline V gene, CDR1 is SGHAT and CDR2 is FQDESV (reference sequence). The CDR3 is 17 amino acids. The V end was cut by 4 bases, the J end by 7 bases, with 23 bases between. The CDR3 sequence is CASSSLPAAKPKNEQFF. For the CDR3, the DNA is TGTGCCAGCAGCTCCTTACCCGCAGCTAAACCTAAAAATGAGCAGTTCTTC.

The chain couples TRBV2 to TRBJ1-2; no clear D. Germline V gene lookup returns CDR1 SNHLY and CDR2 FYNNEI. CDR3 length: 15 amino acids. V lost 2 bases to trimming and J lost 0 bases, with 10 bases between them. CDR3 sequence reads: CASSESSATNYGYTF. CDR3 in DNA: TGTGCCAGCAGTGAATCTTCTGCGACTAACTATGGCTACACCTTC.

In DNA form, the CDR3 reads TGTGCCAGTAGTATTGGGCAGGGGACGGGCTACACCTTC. Protein: CASSIGQGTGYTF. The chain employs TRBV19 and TRBJ1-2, with TRBD1 as a possible D gene (6 bases). Germline CDR1 and CDR2: LNHDA and SQIVND (reference sequence). V lost 3 bases and J lost 8, with 13 bases in between. CDR3 size: 13 residues.

The rearrangement uses TRBV2 and TRBJ1-6, with 7 bases fitting TRBD1. Germline V CDR1 and CDR2: SNHLY, FYNNEI. The CDR3 is 13 residues long. V lost 8 bases to trimming and J lost 7 bases; unmatched junction nucleotides: 5. The CDR3 reads CASSTGYNSPLHF. CDR3 coding DNA: TGTGCCAGCTCGACAGGGTACAATTCACCCCTCCACTTT.

The sample holds a few counts of this clone. The V gene is TRBV7-2, the J gene TRBJ2-7, with D possibly being TRBD2 (5 bases). Germline-derived CDR1 and CDR2 are SGHTA and FQGNSA. CDR3 length equals 13 residues. The V and J ends lost 5 bases and 0 bases respectively, with 8 bases between them. This chain's CDR3 is CASSPGLSYEQYF. The CDR3 nucleotides are TGTGCCAGCAGCCCCGGACTCTCCTACGAGCAGTACTTC. Supplemented by reference TRBV7-2 and TRBJ2-7, the full variable domain reads GAGVSQSPSNKVTEKGKDVELRCDPISGHTALYWYRQSLGQGLEFLIYFQGNSAPDKSGLPSDRFSAERTGGSVSTLTIQRTQQEDSAVYLCASSPGLSYEQYFGPGTRLTVT.

The chain couples TRBV27 to TRBJ1-4, with a weak D call TRBD1 (6 bases). CDR3 length equals 15 residues. Germline V lookup: CDR1 MNHEY, CDR2 SMNVEV (reference sequence). V lost 0 bases and J 7 bases, leaving 12 bases between the germline ends. The CDR3 DNA sequence: TGTGCCAGCAGTTTATCAGGGGAGGGGGGTGAAAAACTGTTTTTT. This translates into CASSLSGEGGEKLFF. The full variable domain, with the rest looked up from reference TRBV27 and TRBJ1-4, is EAQVTQNPRYLITVTGKKLTVTCSQNMNHEYMSWYRQDPGLGLRQIYYSMNVEVTDKGDVPEGYKVSRKEKRNFPLILESPSPNQTSLYFCASSLSGEGGEKLFFGSGTQLSVL.

The chain uses TRBV4-1 and TRBJ2-3; tentatively, D is TRBD1 (6 bases). Germline-derived CDR1 and CDR2 are MGHRA and YSYEKL. CDR3 size: 15 residues. With 8 bases removed from V and 3 bases from J, the gap between germline ends came to 18 bases. In DNA, the CDR3 is TGCGCCAGCTTTGGGGGCTCCGTCCAGACAGATACGCAGTATTTT. It codes for CASFGGSVQTDTQYF.

This clone was seen a single time. V and J are TRBV20-1 and TRBJ2-5; D gene unclear. Germline lookup yields CDR1 DFQATT and CDR2 SNEGSKA (reference sequence). CDR3 length equals 11 residues. The V gene lost 3 bases and the J gene lost 4 bases, with 6 bases spanning the gap. CDR3 nucleotide sequence: TGCAGTGCTAGCGGTTCAGAGACCCAGTACTTC. It translates to CSASGSETQYF.

Notes on this clone: Compared with germline, one end of the junction differs, possibly owing to a read error. Here the CDR3 DNA reads TGCAGCGTGGGACCCACTAGTGAGCAGCTCTTC. Protein product: CSVGPTSEQLF. The gene calls are TRBV29-1 and TRBJ2-1, with D possibly being TRBD1 or TRBD2 (5 bases each). Germline CDR1 reads SQVTM; CDR2 reads ANQGSEA. The CDR3 sequence is 11 residues long.

This clone was counted a few times. The chain uses TRBV30 and TRBJ1-5; the match to TRBD1 covers 8 bases. CDR1 and CDR2 from the germline V gene are GTSNPN and SVGIG (reference sequence). V lost 2 bases and J lost 6; bases outside the gene matches: 9. There are 15 residues in the CDR3. The CDR3 DNA sequence: TGTGCCTGGAGTCGGTGGGACAGGTATCCTCAGCCCCAGCATTTT. Residues: CAWSRWDRYPQPQHF.

The chain has TRBV15 and TRBJ2-3; D gene unclear. Germline-derived CDR1 and CDR2 are LNHNV and YYDKDF (reference sequence). Trimming cost V 3 bases and J 2 bases, with 6 bases left between them. CDR3 length equals 13 residues. The CDR3: CATSRASTDTQYF. The CDR3 nucleotides are TGTGCCACCAGCAGGGCTTCCACAGATACGCAGTATTTT.

The V gene is TRBV2, the J gene TRBJ2-1; a weak D match, TRBD1 (8 bases). The CDR3 sequence is 15 residues long. V lost 7 bases and J lost 4, with 17 bases in between. Germline V lookup: CDR1 SNHLY, CDR2 FYNNEI. Here the CDR3 DNA reads TGTGCCAGCATCCAGGGAGGGACAGGTTACAATGAGCAGTTCTTC. It specifies CASIQGGTGYNEQFF.

This clone was picked up a small number of times. V and J are TRBV27 and TRBJ1-6; possible D gene TRBD1, 6 bases. Trimming shortened V by 3 bases and J by 7 bases, and 10 bases separated the two germline ends. The CDR3 sequence is 14 residues long. CDR1 and CDR2 (germline): MNHEY, SMNVEV (reference sequence). In DNA form, the CDR3 reads TGTGCCAGCAGTTTTAGAGGGGGGAATTCACCCCTCCACTTT. The encoded protein is CASSFRGGNSPLHF.

This clone was counted a single time. The chain joins TRBV7-3 to TRBJ1-1; D is ambiguous. Germline-derived CDR1 and CDR2 are SGHTA and FQGTGA. V was cut by 3 bases and J by 3 bases, with 8 bases left in between. CDR3 size: 13 residues. The CDR3 protein is CASSLEADTEAFF. As DNA, the CDR3 is TGTGCCAGCAGCTTGGAAGCAGACACTGAAGCTTTCTTT.

This chain links TRBV14 with TRBJ1-1; TRBD1 matches 7 bases. V lost 2 bases and J lost 6; bases outside the gene matches: 9. The CDR3 is 15 amino acids. In germline, CDR1 is SGHDN, CDR2 FVKESK. The CDR3 sequence is CASSQIQGPFAEAFF. The CDR3, as DNA: TGTGCCAGCAGCCAAATACAGGGGCCTTTCGCTGAAGCTTTCTTT.

The chain is built from TRBV2 and TRBJ1-2; D gene unclear. Germline values: CDR1 SNHLY, CDR2 FYNNEI. The CDR3 contains 13 residues. The V end lost 3 bases, the J end lost 6 bases, and 11 bases lay between the germline ends. For the CDR3, the DNA is TGTGCCAGCAGTGATCGTACAGATAATGGCTACACCTTC. It is translated as CASSDRTDNGYTF.

This chain joins TRBV7-8 and TRBJ1-3; D is possibly TRBD1 (6 bases). The ends were cut back, 2 bases at V and 7 bases at J, with 12 bases in the middle. Germline lookup yields CDR1 SGHVS and CDR2 FQNEAQ. The CDR3 totals 14 residues. This CDR3 is CASSLSRQGNTIYF. CDR3 nucleotides: TGTGCCAGCAGCTTATCGCGTCAGGGGAACACCATATATTTT.

The V gene is TRBV30, the J gene TRBJ2-3; 10 nucleotides align to TRBD2. V dropped 0 bases and J dropped 6; count of bases not matched to a gene: 3. The CDR3 totals 14 residues. Germline V gene sequence: CDR1 GTSNPN, CDR2 SVGIG (reference sequence). CDR3 sequence: CAWSVGSGGDTQYF. DNA for the CDR3: TGTGCCTGGAGTGTAGGTAGCGGGGGGGATACGCAGTATTTT.

The V and J genes are TRBV6-5 and TRBJ2-1; 10 positions agree with TRBD1. The germline V gene has CDR1 MNHEY and CDR2 SVGAGI. The CDR3 is 15 residues long. V lost 4 bases, J lost 6 bases, and 6 bases stayed unmatched. The CDR3 loop is CASSSGTGVGNEQFF. The DNA of the CDR3 is TGTGCCAGCAGTTCCGGGACAGGGGTGGGCAATGAGCAGTTCTTC.